This T cell receptor beta chain was observed in a study of blood T cell repertoires in COVID-19. Overall study: The study drew acute and convalescent COVID-19 samples from the United States, Italy and Spain.

The CDR3 runs to 15 residues. Germline-derived CDR1 and CDR2 are LNHDA and SQIVND (reference sequence). Trimming stripped 3 bases from V and 2 bases from J, with 8 bases between. How the authors handled the data: Nucleated cell counts were estimated from reference gene primer amplification. Assay used: immunoSEQ multiplex PCR; TCRdb lists only in-frame clones, some missing. V and J calls and clone size come straight from that table; D and trimming were deduced from the DNA. This sample carries 90,000 to 110,000 clones, roughly 80% of them seen once, and the ten largest clones take 15% to 19%. Sequences were obtained from peripheral blood. The chain recombines TRBV19 with TRBJ2-6, with a weak D call TRBD1 (5 bases). This TCR was sampled from an elderly woman with acute or convalescent COVID-19. CDR3 nucleotides: TGTGCCAGTAGTATTACAGGAGCTGGGGCCAACGTCCTGACTTTC. Protein product: CASSITGAGANVLTF.